Presented here are 32 T cell receptor beta chains from one specimen sequenced in a study of T cell changes during pregnancy in multiple sclerosis. Sequenced by immunoSEQ multiplex PCR; TCRdb stores in-frame clones only, minus some. Of around 73,000 clones detected, around 92% appear once; the ten largest clones hold roughly 3%. Sequencing was performed on peripheral blood, taken in the third trimester of pregnancy. These receptors were collected from a female donor in good health, enrolled as a control in a pregnancy study.

On this clone itself: A read error may produce the germline difference seen at one junction end. The gene calls are TRBV2 and TRBJ1-1; D is ambiguous. The germline CDR1 and CDR2 sequences are SNHLY and FYNNEI. CDR3 length: 16 amino acids. CDR3 protein: CASRPAVSGVKTEAFF. In DNA, the CDR3 is TGTGCCAGCAGACCGGCGGTTAGCGGGGTGAAAACTGAAGCTTTCTTT.

V gene TRBV9 combines with J gene TRBJ2-1; 9 positions agree with TRBD2. The germline CDR1 and CDR2 sequences are SGDLS and YYNGEE. The CDR3 has 15 amino acids. Losses at the gene ends were 0 bases for V and 10 bases for J; bases not matched to a gene: 8. CDR3 nucleotide sequence: TGTGCCAGCAGCGTAGAGGCGGGAGGGCCATGGGAGCAGTTCTTC. Protein: CASSVEAGGPWEQFF.

This chain uses TRBV4-3 with TRBJ2-7; tentatively, D is TRBD2 (6 bases). Per germline, CDR1 LGHNA and CDR2 YSLEER. CDR3 length: 16 amino acids. Trimming took 0 bases from V and 5 from J, leaving 17 bases between them. The CDR3 is CASSQDPPGSVNEQYF. The CDR3 nucleotides read TGCGCCAGCAGCCAAGATCCTCCCGGGAGTGTAAACGAGCAGTACTTC.

Notes on this clone: The sample contains more than one DNA sequence encoding this CDR3. The chain links TRBV5-1 to TRBJ2-1, with 8 nucleotides matching TRBD2. CDR3 length: 15 amino acids. Germline CDR1 and CDR2: SGHRS and YFSETQ. With 3 bases clipped from V and 0 bases from J, the junction kept 2 bases outside the gene matches. This CDR3 reads CASSSSGSSYNEQFF. For the CDR3, the DNA is TGCGCCAGCAGCTCCAGCGGGAGCTCCTACAATGAGCAGTTCTTC.

This rearrangement joins TRBV29-1 to TRBJ2-7; TRBD2 might be the D (5 bases). The CDR3 runs to 15 residues. With 0 bases removed from V and 6 bases from J, the gap between germline ends came to 18 bases. Germline-derived CDR1 and CDR2 are SQVTM and ANQGSEA. The DNA for the CDR3 is TGCAGCGTTGAAGATGGTGACATGCGAGGAGGCGAGCAGTACTTC. As protein: CSVEDGDMRGGEQYF.

The chain couples TRBV19 to TRBJ2-3; 9 bases map to TRBD1. Germline CDR1 reads LNHDA; CDR2 reads SQIVND (reference sequence). V shed 7 bases, J shed 2 bases, and the junction held 4 bases outside the gene matches. This CDR3 has 14 residues. CDR3 in DNA: TGTGCCAGTAAGGACAGGGGAATCACAGATACGCAGTATTTT. Translated, it gives CASKDRGITDTQYF.

This rearrangement joins TRBV19 to TRBJ1-1; TRBD1 might be the D (5 bases). The CDR3 runs to 13 residues. Germline CDR1 reads LNHDA; CDR2 reads SQIVND (reference sequence). Trimming took 1 base from V and 11 from J, leaving 14 bases between them. The CDR3 DNA reads TGTGCCAGTAGTATAGCCCCGGGGGTTGATGCTTTCTTT. Protein product: CASSIAPGVDAFF.

This chain links TRBV5-5 with TRBJ2-7; the D gene is possibly TRBD1 (5 bases). The length of the CDR3 is 14 residues. Trimming took 0 bases from V and 2 from J, leaving 9 bases between them. The germline V gene has CDR1 SGHKS and CDR2 YYEKEE (reference sequence). The CDR3 protein is CASSLVQAAYEQYF. As DNA, the CDR3 is TGTGCCAGCAGCTTGGTACAGGCAGCCTACGAGCAGTACTTC.

The chain is built from TRBV4-2 and TRBJ2-5; D is perhaps TRBD1 (5 bases). The V gene lost 4 bases and the J gene lost 2 bases, with 11 bases spanning the gap. CDR1 and CDR2 from the germline V gene are LGHNA and YNFKEQ. The CDR3 is 14 residues long. The CDR3 DNA is TGTGCCAGCAGCCTTATCCAGGGTCAAGAGACCCAGTACTTC. Translated, it gives CASSLIQGQETQYF.

This chain links TRBV7-2 with TRBJ2-7, with 7 bases lining up with TRBD1. Germline values: CDR1 SGHTA, CDR2 FQGNSA. CDR3 length: 13 residues. V lost 2 bases, J lost 4 bases, and 2 bases stayed unmatched. The CDR3 reads CASSLPQGYEQYF. DNA of the CDR3: TGTGCCAGCAGCTTACCACAGGGGTACGAGCAGTACTTC.

V usage is TRBV5-1 and J usage is TRBJ2-1; 8 nucleotides match TRBD2. With 1 base clipped from V and 6 bases from J, the junction kept 3 bases outside the gene matches. This CDR3 contains 14 residues. Germline loops: CDR1 SGHRS, CDR2 YFSETQ. The DNA of the CDR3 is TGCGCCAGCAGCTTGCCGGGAGGGTCCAATGAGCAGTTCTTC. Its translation: CASSLPGGSNEQFF.

The rearrangement links TRBV18 to TRBJ2-1, with 13 bases lining up with TRBD2. In germline, CDR1 is KGHSH, CDR2 LQKENI. Trimming at V came to 5 bases and at J to 4 bases, leaving 2 bases not matched to a gene. There are 15 residues in the CDR3. DNA for the CDR3: TGTGCCAGCTCAACTAGCGGGGGGGAATACAATGAGCAGTTCTTC. Translation gives CASSTSGGEYNEQFF.

The J gene is TRBJ1-6, the V gene TRBV10-1; tentative D call: TRBD1 (5 bases). The CDR3 is 15 amino acids. Germline loops: CDR1 WNHNN, CDR2 SYGVQD (reference sequence). V was clipped by 4 bases and J by 6 bases, with 13 bases between them. CDR3 region: CASSGEGSGNSPLHF. As DNA, the CDR3 is TGCGCCAGCAGTGGGGAGGGGAGTGGTAATTCACCCCTCCACTTT.

Comment on this clone: The conserved phenylalanine or tryptophan normally closing the CDR3 is absent here, so this likely arose from a read error. No DNA is shown, since the ends of the CDR3 on it are uncertain; the CDR3 is the one TCRdb lists. V gene TRBV5-6 combines with J gene TRBJ2-4; the D call in the table, TRBD1, was not verified against the DNA. Germline assignment: CDR1 SGHDT and CDR2 YYEEEE. A total of 11 residues make up the CDR3, ends included. CDR3 amino acids: CASSPPGQGVI.

The chain recombines TRBV6-5 with TRBJ1-1, with D unresolved. Germline CDR1 reads MNHEY; CDR2 reads SVGAGI. V was trimmed by 2 bases and J by 0 bases, leaving 7 bases between them. CDR3 length: 14 amino acids. The CDR3 coding sequence is TGTGCCAGCAGTTACGAGGGATTGAACACTGAAGCTTTCTTT. It codes for CASSYEGLNTEAFF.

This clone occurred once. This chain links TRBV6-5 with TRBJ2-7; perhaps TRBD1 as D (6 bases). The CDR3 is 15 residues long. Trimming cost V 2 bases and J 0 bases, with 11 bases left between them. The germline V gene has CDR1 MNHEY and CDR2 SVGAGI. CDR3 loop: CASSYQGSSSYEQYF. CDR3 DNA sequence: TGTGCCAGCAGTTACCAGGGGTCGAGCTCCTACGAGCAGTACTTC.

This clone was seen a few times. The chain combines TRBV7-6 with TRBJ1-5; the match to TRBD1 covers 7 bases. J gave up 7 bases and V 1 base, and 7 bases lay outside the gene matches. The germline V gene has CDR1 SGHVS and CDR2 FNYEAQ. This CDR3 is 15 amino acids long. This CDR3 reads CASSLEVGQKQPQHF. The CDR3 region has the DNA TGTGCCAGCAGCTTAGAAGTGGGACAGAAACAGCCCCAGCATTTT.

Only a few counts were recorded for this clone. V usage is TRBV6-5 and J usage is TRBJ1-6; D unresolved. V was clipped by 0 bases and J by 10 bases, with 13 bases between them. The CDR3 loop spans 15 amino acids. Looked up from germline, CDR1 is MNHEY and CDR2 is SVGAGI. This chain's CDR3 is CASSYSSVGGSPLHF. The CDR3 bases are TGTGCCAGCAGTTACTCTTCGGTAGGAGGGTCACCCCTCCACTTT.

This rearrangement joins TRBV29-1 to TRBJ2-5; no firm D call. The J call is doubtful: the DNA matches TRBJ2-7 better. This CDR3 spans 14 amino acids. Germline CDR1 and CDR2: SQVTM and ANQGSEA. The CDR3 DNA reads as TGCAGCGTTGAAGAGGGCGATAGGCCCCACGAGCAGTACTTC. Translated, it gives CSVEEGDRPHEQYF.

In this sample, this clone turned up once. The identical CDR3 is also encoded by other nucleotide sequences in the sample. This rearrangement joins TRBV9 to TRBJ2-7; 8 positions match TRBD1. The V segment lost 3 bases and the J segment 7 bases; nucleotides outside the gene matches: 9. The CDR3 extends over 14 amino acids. The germline CDR1 and CDR2 sequences are SGDLS and YYNGEE. CDR3 coding DNA: TGTGCCAGCAGCGAGCGACAGGGGCTAGGGGAGCAGTACTTC. This encodes CASSERQGLGEQYF.

This clone appeared once. The rearrangement links TRBV28 to TRBJ1-2, with 7 bases fitting TRBD1. The germline gives CDR1 MDHEN, CDR2 SYDVKM. The CDR3 covers 14 residues. The trim removed 3 bases at V and 4 bases at J, leaving 5 bases unmatched. CDR3 protein: CASSFSDRFYGYTF. CDR3 sequence (DNA): TGTGCCAGCAGTTTCTCGGACAGGTTCTATGGCTACACCTTC.

The chain joins TRBV2 to TRBJ2-1; 10 bases are a match to TRBD1. The CDR3 extends over 15 amino acids. Trimming cost V 6 bases and J 6 bases; bases outside gene matches: 8. CDR1 and CDR2 (germline): SNHLY, FYNNEI. CDR3 in amino acids: CASRAGTGVVNEQFF. The CDR3 bases are TGTGCCAGCAGAGCCGGGACAGGGGTAGTCAATGAGCAGTTCTTC.

V usage is TRBV19 and J usage is TRBJ1-1; 10 bases match TRBD1. Germline V gene data show CDR1 as LNHDA and CDR2 as SQIVND (reference sequence). This CDR3 contains 15 residues. With V trimmed by 5 bases and J by 10 bases, 13 bases remained unmatched. CDR3 in DNA: TGTGCCAGTAGTCTACCACCCGGGACAGGGGTGATAGCTTTCTTT. Protein: CASSLPPGTGVIAFF.

The rearrangement joins TRBV2 to TRBJ2-3; tentatively, D is TRBD1 (7 bases). This CDR3 is 15 amino acids long. V gave up 6 bases and J gave up 5 bases, with 18 bases separating them. In germline, CDR1 is SNHLY, CDR2 FYNNEI. In DNA, the CDR3 is TGTGCCAGCAGGGACAGGTCGGAGGGGGGAGATACGCAGTATTTT. It is translated as CASRDRSEGGDTQYF.

This clone is medium-sized within its sample. The rearrangement uses TRBV4-2 and TRBJ1-5; tentative D call: TRBD1 (5 bases). The CDR3 extends over 16 amino acids. CDR1 and CDR2 from the germline V gene are LGHNA and YNFKEQ. Trimming took off 0 bases at V and 9 bases at J, with 18 bases between the two ends. The CDR3 is CASSQDLGQGSRPQHF. CDR3 bases: TGTGCCAGCAGCCAAGATTTAGGGCAGGGTAGTCGGCCCCAGCATTTT.

The rearrangement links TRBV19 to TRBJ1-1, with D possibly matching TRBD1 (5 bases). Trimming took off 5 bases at V and 0 bases at J, with 16 bases between the two ends. This CDR3 has 16 amino acids. Germline V gene sequence: CDR1 LNHDA, CDR2 SQIVND (reference sequence). The CDR3 DNA reads as TGTGCCAGTAGTCTTCGGACACTTATCATGAACACTGAAGCTTTCTTT. It encodes CASSLRTLIMNTEAFF.

This clone was counted only a few times. The gene calls are TRBV19 and TRBJ1-1, with no clear D. Germline CDR1 LNHDA, CDR2 SQIVND (reference sequence). The CDR3 runs to 15 residues. V was pared by 4 bases and J by 1 base, with 13 bases between. CDR3 sequence: CASSTSAPPNTEAFF. The CDR3 coding sequence is TGTGCCAGTAGTACCTCAGCGCCTCCGAACACTGAAGCTTTCTTT.

This chain joins TRBV2 and TRBJ1-6, with 7 bases aligning to TRBD1. The CDR3 extends over 14 amino acids. J lost 7 bases, V lost 6 bases, and 6 bases had no gene match. CDR1 SNHLY and CDR2 FYNNEI come from the germline V gene. In DNA, the CDR3 is TGTGCCAGCAGCCGGGACAGCAAAAATTCACCCCTCCACTTT. Translation gives CASSRDSKNSPLHF.

The chain combines TRBV20-1 with TRBJ2-7; TRBD1 is a possible D gene (6 bases). The V end was cut by 4 bases, the J end by 3 bases, with 7 bases between. Looked up from germline, CDR1 is DFQATT and CDR2 is SNEGSKA (reference sequence). CDR3 length: 11 amino acids. CDR3 nucleotide sequence: TGCAGTGCTACAGGGGACTACGAGCAGTACTTC. It is translated as CSATGDYEQYF.

V and J are TRBV28 and TRBJ1-6, with D possibly matching TRBD1 (6 bases). Trimming removed 1 base at V and 8 bases at J, with 12 bases between. This CDR3 contains 15 residues. Per germline, CDR1 MDHEN and CDR2 SYDVKM. The CDR3 protein is CASSLFGQNDSPLHF. In DNA form, the CDR3 reads TGTGCCAGCAGTTTATTCGGACAGAATGATTCACCCCTCCACTTT.

This chain connects TRBV7-9 to TRBJ2-1; D is unresolved. V was clipped by 1 base and J by 7 bases, with 8 bases between them. CDR3 length: 13 amino acids. Germline lookup yields CDR1 SEHNR and CDR2 FQNEAQ (reference sequence). CDR3 loop: CASSLEPVNEQFF. CDR3 coding DNA: TGTGCCAGCAGCTTAGAACCGGTGAATGAGCAGTTCTTC.

This clone was observed once. J is TRBJ1-4 and V is TRBV5-1; 11 bases map to TRBD1. The CDR3 is made up of 15 amino acids. Germline V gives CDR1 SGHRS, CDR2 YFSETQ. J gave up 8 bases and V 5 bases, and 8 bases lay outside the gene matches. The chain's CDR3 is CASRSGGTGGEKLFF. Written as DNA, the CDR3 is TGCGCCAGCAGGAGTGGTGGGACAGGGGGGGAAAAACTGTTTTTT.